Sequencing of this T cell receptor beta chain was carried out in a study of neurological immune-mediated disorders. Study-wide results and limits: Because no CDR3 amino acid sequences were shared across subjects by expanded clones, private repertoires were suggested in all groups. Healthy controls had more TCR clonal expansion than multiple sclerosis, which showed the least, whereas HTLV-1-associated myelopathy showed the most.

Germline V lookup: CDR1 MGHDK, CDR2 SYGVNS. The CDR3 sequence is 12 residues long. The V end lost 4 bases, the J end lost 4 bases, and 4 bases lay between the germline ends. 5'RACE generated cDNA with 10-nucleotide random UMIs. Via MiXCR, TCRdb re-called the 5' RACE reads, giving one row per CDR3 protein. The sample has about 35,000 distinct CDR3 sequences, 6% to 8.5% seen once. The healthy controls volunteered at a blood bank in Maryland, USA. This clonotype has ten or more counts. Antigen specificity is unknown. This chain links TRBV25-1 with TRBJ1-4, with D hard to call. The sample was PBMCs. This receptor was identified in a woman aged 40 to 55 in good health. The CDR3 sequence is CASSGRNEKLFF. CDR3 in DNA: TGTGCCAGCAGTGGGCGTAATGAAAAACTGTTTTTT.